One and the same sample provided the 8 T cell receptor beta chains below, sequenced in a study of T cell responses to AZD1222 COVID-19 vaccine. TCRdb's table, derived via immunoSEQ multiplex PCR, lists solely in-frame clones and lacks some. This table has under 80,000 clones, roughly nine tenths appearing once. The specimen was peripheral blood, collected 28 days after the second AZD1222 dose. These receptors were obtained from an adult who received the AZD1222 COVID-19 vaccine.

CDR3 coding DNA: TGTGCCAGCAGCCACGACAGGGGCCAAGAGACCCAGTACTTC. Translation: CASSHDRGQETQYF. J is TRBJ2-5 and V is TRBV4-2; TRBD1 matches at 8 bases. The CDR3 spans 14 residues. V shed 3 bases and J 1 base; nucleotides not matched to a gene: 1. In germline, CDR1 is LGHNA, CDR2 YNFKEQ.

This chain joins TRBV10-1 and TRBJ2-2, with 10 bases that match TRBD2. J lost 4 bases, V lost 8 bases, and 10 bases had no gene match. CDR1 and CDR2 from the germline V gene are WNHNN and SYGVQD (reference sequence). The CDR3 length is 16 residues. The CDR3 spells CASGDLAGVGTGELFF. The CDR3 bases are TGCGCCAGCGGGGACCTAGCGGGAGTGGGCACCGGGGAGCTGTTTTTT.

V and J are TRBV6-5 and TRBJ1-4, with 8 positions matching TRBD1. CDR1 is MNHEY, CDR2 SVGAGI, per germline. This CDR3 comprises 15 residues. Losses at the gene ends were 6 bases for V and 8 bases for J; bases not matched to a gene: 11. Written as DNA, the CDR3 is TGTGCCAGCAGACGGAACAGGGGGATGGGGGAAAAACTGTTTTTT. Protein sequence: CASRRNRGMGEKLFF.

The rearrangement uses TRBV12-3 or TRBV12-4 and TRBJ2-5; D unclear. This CDR3 is built from 13 residues. V was cut by 3 bases and J by 1 base, with 6 bases left in between. CDR3 sequence: CASSLYGQETQYF. In DNA form, the CDR3 reads TGTGCCAGCAGTTTGTACGGCCAAGAGACCCAGTACTTC.

This clone was detected a few times. The V and J genes are TRBV30 and TRBJ1-2, with 7 bases matching TRBD1. There are 15 residues in the CDR3. V was clipped by 2 bases and J by 2 bases; unmatched bases: 8. Germline V gene data show CDR1 as GTSNPN and CDR2 as SVGIG (reference sequence). CDR3 coding DNA: TGTGCCTGGAGTTCTAGCCACAGGGGAAACTATGGCTACACCTTC. Protein product: CAWSSSHRGNYGYTF.

The chain employs TRBV5-1 and TRBJ2-1, with 9 positions matching TRBD2. Germline loops: CDR1 SGHRS, CDR2 YFSETQ. The CDR3 extends over 19 amino acids. The junction had 17 bases not matched to a gene; V was cut back by 3 bases and J by 4 bases. The CDR3 nucleotides read TGCGCCAGCAGCTCCCCCTTCTTAGCGGGAGCATGGGATTACAATGAGCAGTTCTTC. This sequence encodes CASSSPFLAGAWDYNEQFF.

The V gene is TRBV5-1, the J gene TRBJ1-4, with no clear D. CDR3 length: 14 amino acids. V was clipped by 1 base and J by 8 bases, with 12 bases between them. The germline gives CDR1 SGHRS, CDR2 YFSETQ. The chain's CDR3 is CASSLPGSAEKLFF. For the CDR3, the DNA is TGCGCCAGCAGCTTGCCGGGGTCAGCAGAAAAACTGTTTTTT.

V is TRBV27 and J is TRBJ1-1; D is perhaps TRBD1 (5 bases). The V gene lost 3 bases and the J gene lost 4 bases, with 12 bases spanning the gap. There are 14 residues in the CDR3. Germline CDR1 is MNHEY and CDR2 is SMNVEV (reference sequence). The CDR3 loop is CASSFQGMVTEAFF. In DNA, the CDR3 is TGTGCCAGCAGTTTCCAGGGTATGGTCACTGAAGCTTTCTTT.